This is a list of T cell receptor beta chains from one sample in a study of CD8+ T cells in alopecia areata. Clones were read by immunoSEQ multiplex PCR, and TCRdb kept only the in-frame ones, dropping some. In the table there are over 150,000 clones, 45% to 65% of which are singletons. Sequenced material: CD4+ T cells sorted from blood, taken at week 4, from a patient treated with tofacitinib. The source of these receptors is a human donor with alopecia areata. Each CDR3 is given with its conserved first and last residue. A D gene is named only where the DNA matches it firmly. Where a row states a size, it is once, few, many or the class of an expanded clone; other rows omit it.

d_call	clone_size	v_call	cdr3_length	j_call	cdr3_nt	cdr3_aa
-	-	TRBV27	17	TRBJ1-6	TGTGCCAGTCTTGACAAGGGCCCGGGGCAGCAGGCTTCACCCCTCCACTTT	CASLDKGPGQQASPLHF
-	-	TRBV29-1	15	TRBJ2-7	TGCAGCGTTGAAGGCGGGGCCCGAAGCTCCTACGAGCAGTACTTC	CSVEGGARSSYEQYF
-	-	TRBV29-1	10	TRBJ1-2	TGCAGCGCCTGGGACGCTGGCTACACCTTC	CSAWDAGYTF
-	-	TRBV19	11	TRBJ1-1	TGTGCCAGCCTACGTAGGACTGAAGCTTTCTTT	CASLRRTEAFF
TRBD2	few	TRBV2	13	TRBJ2-1	TGTGCCAGCTGGCGGGGGGAGGGAAATGAGCAGTTCTTC	CASWRGEGNEQFF
-	-	TRBV7-2	14	TRBJ2-3	TGTGCCAGCAGCCCGCGGGCCAGCACAGATACGCAGTATTTT	CASSPRASTDTQYF
-	-	TRBV19	15	TRBJ1-2	TGTGCCAGCACCGAACAGGGACCGGACCTCTATGGCTACACCTTC	CASTEQGPDLYGYTF
-	few	TRBV29-1	11	TRBJ2-7	TGCAGCGTTGTTCTGAGGGGCGAGCAGTACTTC	CSVVLRGEQYF
TRBD1	-	TRBV6-1	19	TRBJ2-3	TGTGCCAGCAGTGAAGCCGGGACAGCTCGTCCTCCGTGGACAGATACGCAGTATTTT	CASSEAGTARPPWTDTQYF
TRBD1	-	TRBV4-1	15	TRBJ2-7	TGCGCCAGCAGCCAGGACCCCGGGACAGGGTACGAGCAGTACTTC	CASSQDPGTGYEQYF
-	-	TRBV30	14	TRBJ1-2	TGTGCCTGGAGTAGGGACACCCTTAACTATGGCTACACCTTC	CAWSRDTLNYGYTF
-	few	TRBV29-1	13	TRBJ2-1	TGCAGCGGGCCTGGACTCATCAACAATGAGCAGTTCTTC	CSGPGLINNEQFF
TRBD2	-	TRBV28	13	TRBJ2-5	TGTGCCAGCGGGACTAGCACTGGGGAGACCCAGTACTTC	CASGTSTGETQYF
TRBD1	-	TRBV2	14	TRBJ1-4	TGTGCCAGCAGTGAAGCGGGGGACAGTGGAAAACTGTTTTTT	CASSEAGDSGKLFF
-	-	TRBV29-1	13	TRBJ1-1	TGCAGCGTTGAAGGCATGGGGCAAACTGAAGCTTTCTTT	CSVEGMGQTEAFF
TRBD2	-	TRBV7-3	14	TRBJ2-1	TGTGCCAGCAGCTTCTTAGCGGGGGGCGGTGAGCAGTTCTTC	CASSFLAGGGEQFF
-	once	TRBV27	14	TRBJ2-1	TGTGCCAGCACGGGACTCCCTTTTACAAGTGAGCAGTTCTTC	CASTGLPFTSEQFF
TRBD1	-	TRBV30	16	TRBJ1-1	TGTGCCTGGAGTGTTATCCGCCGCGACAGGGGTGCTGAAGCTTTCTTT	CAWSVIRRDRGAEAFF
-	-	TRBV4-3	14	TRBJ1-6	TGCGCCAGCAGCCTACAGGGAGGTAATTCACCCCTCCACTTT	CASSLQGGNSPLHF
TRBD2	-	TRBV7-9	16	TRBJ2-5	TGTGCCAGCAGCAGGACTAGCGGAAAATACCAAGAGACCCAGTACTTC	CASSRTSGKYQETQYF
-	few	TRBV28	13	TRBJ2-7	TGTGCCAGCAGCCTGGGACGGTTCTACGAGCAGTACTTC	CASSLGRFYEQYF
-	-	TRBV7-6	16	TRBJ2-5	TGTGCCAGCAGCCTAGCTAGGACCCGACACGGGGAGACCCAGTACTTC	CASSLARTRHGETQYF
TRBD2	once	TRBV7-2	17	TRBJ2-1	TGCGCCAGCAGCCAAGACTTCCCTAGCGGGGGAAATGATGAGCAGTTCTTC	CASSQDFPSGGNDEQFF
-	-	TRBV30	13	TRBJ1-2	TGTGCCTGGAGGGCAGGGCCCAACTATGGCTACACCTTC	CAWRAGPNYGYTF
-	few	TRBV29-1	12	TRBJ2-5	TGCAGCGTTGTTTGGGCTGGGAAGACCCAGTACTTC	CSVVWAGKTQYF
-	-	TRBV30	11	TRBJ2-7	TGTGCCTGGGCGCCGACCTACGAGCAGTACTTC	CAWAPTYEQYF
-	once	TRBV2	13	TRBJ2-4	TGTGCCAGCAGACCCGGGACTGTCAACATTCAGTACTTC	CASRPGTVNIQYF
-	-	TRBV30	13	TRBJ1-1	TGTGCCTGGAGGGTGACAGGGAACACTGAAGCTTTCTTT	CAWRVTGNTEAFF
TRBD2	-	TRBV30	15	TRBJ2-5	TGTGCCTGGAGTGTAGGACTAGCGAAATGGGAGACCCAGTACTTC	CAWSVGLAKWETQYF
-	-	TRBV30	13	TRBJ2-1	TGTGCCTGGAGTGGGCTAGCGAGCTATGAGCAGTTCTTC	CAWSGLASYEQFF
TRBD1	few	TRBV7-3	13	TRBJ2-1	TGTGCCAGCAGCTTACCGGACAGGCATGAGCAGTTCTTC	CASSLPDRHEQFF
TRBD1	-	TRBV4-1	13	TRBJ2-7	TGCGCCAGCAGCCTACAGGGGGGCTACGAGCAGTACTTC	CASSLQGGYEQYF
TRBD1	-	TRBV29-1	13	TRBJ2-3	TGCAGCGTGACAGGGGTTAACACAGATACGCAGTATTTT	CSVTGVNTDTQYF
TRBD2	-	TRBV7-3	16	TRBJ2-1	TGTGCCAGCAGCTTGACTAGCGGGGGAGGTTACAATGAGCAGTTCTTC	CASSLTSGGGYNEQFF
-	once	TRBV29-1	12	TRBJ2-7	TGCAGCTTACGGGACGGAACCTACGAGCAGTACTTC	CSLRDGTYEQYF
-	once	TRBV6-5	14	TRBJ2-2	TGTGCCAGCAGACCGGGACCTGGCACCGGGGAGCTGTTTTTT	CASRPGPGTGELFF
TRBD1	-	TRBV29-1	14	TRBJ2-7	TGCAGCGCCCTACTCCGGGACAGGGACTACGAGCAGTACTTC	CSALLRDRDYEQYF
TRBD1	-	TRBV29-1	10	TRBJ2-7	TGCAGCGCCAAGGACAGGGAGCAGTACTTC	CSAKDREQYF
TRBD1	-	TRBV15	15	TRBJ1-6	TGTGCCACAGCGAAAACCGGGACAGGGAATTCACCCCTCCACTTT	CATAKTGTGNSPLHF
TRBD2	-	TRBV7-9	17	TRBJ2-5	TGTGCCAGCAGCCCCATCACCGGACTAGCGGGGCAAGAGACCCAGTACTTC	CASSPITGLAGQETQYF
-	-	TRBV30	13	TRBJ1-1	TGTGCCTGGATTGGGACCCGGGGGACTGAAGCTTTCTTT	CAWIGTRGTEAFF
-	-	TRBV30	17	TRBJ1-2	TGTGCCTGGAGTGTACGCGGCAGGGCCCCTCTTCGCTATGGCTACACCTTC	CAWSVRGRAPLRYGYTF
-	-	TRBV15	14	TRBJ2-5	TGTGCCACCAGCAGAGAGGGATACCAAGAGACCCAGTACTTC	CATSREGYQETQYF
-	-	TRBV5-1	14	TRBJ2-1	TGCGCCAGCAGCTTGGGGCAGGGGTTTGATGAGCAGTTCTTC	CASSLGQGFDEQFF
-	-	TRBV5-6	14	TRBJ1-2	TGTGCCAGCAGCTTGAACAGCCAGAAGTATGGCTACACCTTC	CASSLNSQKYGYTF
-	-	TRBV7-9	11	TRBJ2-7	TGTGCCAGCAGCCCCGCCCGCGAGCAGTACTTC	CASSPAREQYF
TRBD1	-	TRBV6-4	15	TRBJ2-1	TGTGCCAGCAGTACCACAGGGGGGATCTTCGATGAGCAGTTCTTC	CASSTTGGIFDEQFF
-	-	TRBV4-3	17	TRBJ1-2	TGCGCCAGCAGCCAAGGCCGGGTCGCAGGGGTTAACTATGGCTACACCTTC	CASSQGRVAGVNYGYTF
TRBD2	few	TRBV29-1	14	TRBJ2-1	TGCAGCGTCGCCTCCGGACTAGTGGGTAATGAGCAGTTCTTC	CSVASGLVGNEQFF
-	-	TRBV29-1	11	TRBJ1-1	TGCAGCGTTGAAACGGGGTTAGAAGCTTTCTTT	CSVETGLEAFF